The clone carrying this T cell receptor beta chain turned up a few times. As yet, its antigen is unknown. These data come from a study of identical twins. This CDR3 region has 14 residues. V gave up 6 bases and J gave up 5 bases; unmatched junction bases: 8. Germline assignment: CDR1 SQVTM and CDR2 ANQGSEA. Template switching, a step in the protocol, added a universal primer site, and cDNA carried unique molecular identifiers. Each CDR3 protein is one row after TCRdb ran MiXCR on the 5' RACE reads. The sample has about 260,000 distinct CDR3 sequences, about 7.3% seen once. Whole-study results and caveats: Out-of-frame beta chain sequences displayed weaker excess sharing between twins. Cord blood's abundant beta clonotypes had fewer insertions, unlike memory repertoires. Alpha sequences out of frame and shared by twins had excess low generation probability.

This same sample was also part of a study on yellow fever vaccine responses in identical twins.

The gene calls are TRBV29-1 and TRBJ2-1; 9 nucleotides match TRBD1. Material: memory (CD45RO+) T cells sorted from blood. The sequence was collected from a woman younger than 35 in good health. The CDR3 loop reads CSVPGQGKNNEQFF. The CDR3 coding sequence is TGCAGCGTCCCGGGACAGGGAAAAAACAATGAGCAGTTCTTC.